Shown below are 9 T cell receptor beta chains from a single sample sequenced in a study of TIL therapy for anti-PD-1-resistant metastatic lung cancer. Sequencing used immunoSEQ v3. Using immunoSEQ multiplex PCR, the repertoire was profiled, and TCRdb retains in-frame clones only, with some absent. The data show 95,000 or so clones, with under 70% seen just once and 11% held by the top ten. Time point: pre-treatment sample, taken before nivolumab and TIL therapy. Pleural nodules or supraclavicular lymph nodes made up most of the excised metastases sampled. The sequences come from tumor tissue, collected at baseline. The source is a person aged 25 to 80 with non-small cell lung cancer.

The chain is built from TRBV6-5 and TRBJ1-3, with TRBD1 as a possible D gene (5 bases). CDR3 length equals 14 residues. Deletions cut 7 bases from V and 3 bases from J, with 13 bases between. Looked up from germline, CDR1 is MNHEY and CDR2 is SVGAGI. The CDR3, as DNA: TGTGCCAGCAAGCTGGCCAGGGATGGAAACACCATATATTTT. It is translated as CASKLARDGNTIYF.

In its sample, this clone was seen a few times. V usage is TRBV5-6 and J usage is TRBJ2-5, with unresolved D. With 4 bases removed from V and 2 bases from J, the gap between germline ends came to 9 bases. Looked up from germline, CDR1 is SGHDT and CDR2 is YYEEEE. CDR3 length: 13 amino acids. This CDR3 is CASSRTNQETQYF. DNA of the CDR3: TGTGCCAGCAGCCGAACAAATCAAGAGACCCAGTACTTC.

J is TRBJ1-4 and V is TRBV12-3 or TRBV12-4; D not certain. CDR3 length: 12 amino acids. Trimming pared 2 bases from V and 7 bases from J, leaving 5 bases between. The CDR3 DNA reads TGTGCCAGCAGTTTAATAAGTGAAAAACTGTTTTTT. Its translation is CASSLISEKLFF.

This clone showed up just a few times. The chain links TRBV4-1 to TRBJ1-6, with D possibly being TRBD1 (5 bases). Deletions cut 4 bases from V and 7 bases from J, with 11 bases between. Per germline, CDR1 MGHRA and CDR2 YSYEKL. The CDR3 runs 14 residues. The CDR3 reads CASSPMGRNSPLHF. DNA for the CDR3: TGCGCCAGCAGCCCCATGGGGCGGAATTCACCCCTCCACTTT.

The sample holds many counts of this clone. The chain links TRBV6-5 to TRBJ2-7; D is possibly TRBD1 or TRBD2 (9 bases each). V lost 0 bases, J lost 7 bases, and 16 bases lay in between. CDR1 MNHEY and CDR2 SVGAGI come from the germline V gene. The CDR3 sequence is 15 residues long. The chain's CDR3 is CASSYSASGTGEQYF. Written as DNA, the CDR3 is TGTGCCAGCAGTTACTCGGCTAGCGGGACAGGGGAGCAGTACTTC.

In DNA, the CDR3 is TGTGCCAGTAGTATAGCCATTCGGACAGGGCCCAGCACAGATACGCAGTATTTT. Translation gives CASSIAIRTGPSTDTQYF. The chain carries TRBV19 and TRBJ2-3; 8 bases align to TRBD1. Germline CDR1 and CDR2: LNHDA and SQIVND (reference sequence). The CDR3 consists of 18 residues. V lost 1 base to trimming and J lost 0 bases; unmatched junction nucleotides: 9.

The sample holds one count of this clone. The CDR3 reads CASSLQARETQYF. The CDR3 DNA reads as TGCGCCAGCAGCTTGCAGGCGCGGGAGACCCAGTACTTC. The chain couples TRBV5-1 to TRBJ2-5; D is undetermined. This CDR3 has 13 amino acids. V lost 1 base, J lost 5 bases, and 9 bases lay in between. Germline loops: CDR1 SGHRS, CDR2 YFSETQ.

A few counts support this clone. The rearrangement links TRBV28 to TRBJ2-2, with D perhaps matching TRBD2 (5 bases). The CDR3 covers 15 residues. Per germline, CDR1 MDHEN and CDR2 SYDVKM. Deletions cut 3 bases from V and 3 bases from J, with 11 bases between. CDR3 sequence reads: CASSFGAEDTGELFF. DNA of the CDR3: TGTGCCAGCAGTTTTGGTGCGGAGGACACCGGGGAGCTGTTTTTT.

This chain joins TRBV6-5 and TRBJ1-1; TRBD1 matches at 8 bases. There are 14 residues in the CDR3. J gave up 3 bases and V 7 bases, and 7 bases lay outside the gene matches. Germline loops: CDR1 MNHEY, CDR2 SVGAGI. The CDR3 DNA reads TGTGCCAGCATATTGACAGGGGAGGACACTGAAGCTTTCTTT. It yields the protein CASILTGEDTEAFF.